A selection of T cell receptor beta chains follows, all from one sample in a study of T cell repertoires in ileal Crohn's disease. Assay: immunoSEQ multiplex PCR; the TCRdb copy retains only in-frame clones and omits some. This sample has around 33,000 clones, with roughly 75% found just once. The sequencing sample was made of ileal tissue. The receptors were sampled from an adult with Crohn's disease. Each CDR3 is given with its conserved first and last residue. The D gene is left open where the match is weak. Only some rows state a clone size, as once, few, many or a class for expanded clones.

TRBJ1-1 TRBV10-3 TRBD1 . TGTGCCATCAGCCGACAGGGCTCAGGCACTGAAGCTTTCTTT CAISRQGSGTEAFF
TRBJ1-2 TRBV2 TRBD1 few TGTGCCAGCAGTGTAAGGCAGGGGGAGGGCTACACCTTC CASSVRQGEGYTF
TRBJ2-5 TRBV2 TRBD2 . TGTGCCAGCAGTAATCGGTTTAGCGGGGGGTACCTCCAAGAGACCCAGTACTTC CASSNRFSGGYLQETQYF
TRBJ1-5 TRBV5-1 . once TGCGCCAGCAGCTTGGACCCACAGGGAGGCAATCAGCCCCAGCATTTT CASSLDPQGGNQPQHF
TRBJ2-7 TRBV23-1 TRBD1 . TGCGCCAGCTCCAAACCGGGACAGCACTCCTACGAGCAGTACTTC CASSKPGQHSYEQYF
TRBJ2-2 TRBV7-2 . . TGTGCCAGCAGCTCCGGGGTGGTCGGGGAGCTGTTTTTT CASSSGVVGELFF
TRBJ1-5 TRBV7-2 . . TGTGCCAGCAGCCTTTGGGGGGGGCAGCCCCAGCACTTT CASSLWGGQPQHF
TRBJ2-2 TRBV9 TRBD2 once TGTGCCAGCAGCGTGGGACTAGCGGGGGGAAGCGGGGAGCTGTTTTTT CASSVGLAGGSGELFF
TRBJ2-1 TRBV27 . . TGTGCCAGCAGTTCCCCCCGGACAAGCTACAATGAGCAGTTCTTC CASSSPRTSYNEQFF
TRBJ2-1 TRBV19 TRBD2 . TGTGCCAGTAGGGACCTCTGGGGGGGACGTGGCAATGAGCAGTTCTTC CASRDLWGGRGNEQFF
TRBJ1-2 TRBV27 . . TGTGCCAGCAGTTCGAGCGACAGGTGGTATGGCTACACCTTC CASSSSDRWYGYTF
TRBJ2-7 TRBV6-1 . . TGTGCCAGCAGTGAGAGCCCTCAACAGGGCTACGAGCAGTACTTC CASSESPQQGYEQYF
TRBJ1-2 TRBV19 TRBD1 . TGTGCCAGTAGTATAGTGCGAAGGACAGGGTCGGGCTACACCTTC CASSIVRRTGSGYTF
TRBJ1-1 TRBV5-1 . . TGCGCCAGCAGCTTGGAGGGGGATATGATTAATGAAGCTTTCTTT CASSLEGDMINEAFF
TRBJ1-2 TRBV7-9 TRBD1 . TGTGCCAGCAGCTTAGCGGGAAAGGACAGGGGAAATGGCTACACCTTC CASSLAGKDRGNGYTF
TRBJ2-3 TRBV7-9 . . TGTGCCAGCAGCCCACCCGACAGTTACACAGATACGCAGTATTTT CASSPPDSYTDTQYF
TRBJ2-3 TRBV9 TRBD2 . TGTGCCAGCAGCCCCTTAGCGGGAGGGACAGATACGCAGTATTTT CASSPLAGGTDTQYF
TRBJ2-7 TRBV14 . . TGTGCCAGCAGCCCTTACCCCAGGGCCCCACTCGAGCAGTACTTC CASSPYPRAPLEQYF
TRBJ2-7 TRBV2 . . TGTGCCGGCGACACAGGGTTCTACGAGCAGTACTTC CAGDTGFYEQYF
TRBJ2-7 TRBV18 TRBD2 . TGTGCCAGCTCAATCCTAGCGGAACCCTCCTACGAGCAGTACTTC CASSILAEPSYEQYF
TRBJ1-2 TRBV4-3 TRBD1 . TGCGCCAGCAGCCAAGAGTGGACAGGGACAAACTATGGCTACACCTTC CASSQEWTGTNYGYTF
TRBJ2-1 TRBV11-2 TRBD1 . TGTGCCAGCAGACCGAACCGGGACAGGGATAATGAGCAGTTCTTC CASRPNRDRDNEQFF
TRBJ1-1 TRBV25-1 . . TGTGCCAGCCAGGACAGCGGGGGAAACACTGAAGCTTTCTTT CASQDSGGNTEAFF
TRBJ1-4 TRBV10-3 TRBD1 few TGTGCCACCCGGGGGACAGGGAAGGGAAAACTGTTTTTT CATRGTGKGKLFF
TRBJ2-1 TRBV13 . . TGTGCCAGCAGCTTAGGGGGGTCAGGGGGGAAGCAGTTCTTC CASSLGGSGGKQFF
TRBJ2-7 TRBV11-2 . . TGTGCCAGCAGCTTGGAAAGGCCTAGCGAGCAGTACTTC CASSLERPSEQYF
TRBJ1-1 TRBV6-1 . . TGTGCCAGCAGTTTGGGGCTGAACACTGAAGCTTTCTTT CASSLGLNTEAFF
TRBJ2-1 TRBV6-1 . few TGTGCCAGCAGTGGCGTCTTTAAGGAGCAGTTCTTC CASSGVFKEQFF
TRBJ2-5 TRBV2 TRBD1 few TGTGCCAGCGGACAGGAGTTTCAAGAGACCCAGTACTTC CASGQEFQETQYF
TRBJ2-7 TRBV5-3 TRBD2 . TGTGCCAGAAGCCCTGGACTAGCGGGTACCTACGAGCAGTACTTC CARSPGLAGTYEQYF
TRBJ1-1 TRBV30 . . TGTGCCTGGACCCGAACGGCTGAAGCTTTCTTT CAWTRTAEAFF
TRBJ1-1 TRBV28 TRBD1 . TGTGCCAGCACCCCGGACAGGGGCCAATTGAACACTGAAGCTTTCTTT CASTPDRGQLNTEAFF
TRBJ2-3 TRBV9 . . TGTGCCAGCAGCTTATTAGCGGCTAGCACAGATACGCAGTATTTT CASSLLAASTDTQYF
TRBJ2-5 TRBV5-1 . . TGCGCCAGCAGCCTCGTTGTGTCGGGTCGGGAGACCCAGTACTTC CASSLVVSGRETQYF
TRBJ1-3 TRBV5-1 . . TGCGCCAGCAGCCCCCGAGTACAGGGAGTGGGAGGAAACACCATATATTTT CASSPRVQGVGGNTIYF
TRBJ2-5 TRBV5-4 . few TGTGCCAGCAGCTTGGCTCTAGGATCCCAAGAGACCCAGTACTTC CASSLALGSQETQYF
TRBJ1-2 TRBV4-1 . . TGCGCCAGCAGCCTGAGGGATGGTAGCTATGGCTACACCTTC CASSLRDGSYGYTF
TRBJ1-1 TRBV7-2 . . TGTGCCAGCAGCCCGAAAAGGGGGTACACTGAAGCTTTCTTT CASSPKRGYTEAFF
TRBJ1-1 TRBV2 . . TGTGCCAGCAGACCCCGACAGAAGACGAACACTGAAGCTTTCTTT CASRPRQKTNTEAFF
TRBJ1-6 TRBV7-2 . . TGTGCCAGCAGCCAGGGTCGCGGTTCACCCCTCCACTTT CASSQGRGSPLHF
TRBJ1-1 TRBV7-3 . medium-sized TGTGCCAGCAGCCGGGCCCCCCGGGGAACTGAAGCTTTCTTT CASSRAPRGTEAFF
TRBJ2-3 TRBV20-1 . few TGCAGTGCCGAGGACAGCGATACGCAGTATTTT CSAEDSDTQYF
TRBJ1-1 TRBV4-1 TRBD1 few TGCGCCAGCAGCCAAGCAGGGGGCGCGGGGAAGACTGAAGCTTTCTTT CASSQAGGAGKTEAFF
TRBJ2-7 TRBV5-1 TRBD2 . TGCGCCAGCAAGGGACTAGCGGGAACATACGAGCAGTACTTC CASKGLAGTYEQYF
TRBJ2-7 TRBV5-6 TRBD2 . TGTGCCAGCAGCTTGAGGACTAGCGGGGGCTACGAGCAGTACTTC CASSLRTSGGYEQYF
TRBJ2-7 TRBV7-9 . few TGTGCCAGCAGCATGGGTGGGGGGGCACGCGAGCAGTACTTC CASSMGGGAREQYF
TRBJ1-1 TRBV7-2 . . TGTGCCAGCAGCCCGGGGCGGGGCCGCCGTTATCTCACTGAAGCTTTCTTT CASSPGRGRRYLTEAFF
TRBJ2-2 TRBV6-5 . . TGTGCCAGCAGTTACGAGGGCGGCACGAACACCGGGGAGCTGTTTTTT CASSYEGGTNTGELFF
TRBJ2-1 TRBV6-1 TRBD1 . TGTGCCAGCAGTGCGACAGGGTCTCTCTACAATGAGCAGTTCTTC CASSATGSLYNEQFF
TRBJ2-1 TRBV27 . . TGTGCCAGCAGTCTAAATACCGGGACATATTACAATGAGCAGTTCTTC CASSLNTGTYYNEQFF
TRBJ1-1 TRBV15 . . TGTGCCACCAGCAGAGATTTGGACATGAACACTGAAGCTTTCTTT CATSRDLDMNTEAFF
TRBJ1-2 TRBV7-2 TRBD1 . TGTGCCAGCAGTCGGACAGGGTATGGCTACACCTTC CASSRTGYGYTF
TRBJ2-1 TRBV7-7 TRBD2 . TGTGCTAGCAGCTCGGGGACTAGCGGGGGGCAGTTCTTC CASSSGTSGGQFF
TRBJ2-7 TRBV6-6 . . TGTGCCAGCAGTTCTCACGACAGGCCCACTGGGGAGCAGTACTTC CASSSHDRPTGEQYF
TRBJ2-1 TRBV5-1 TRBD1 . TGCGCCAGCAGCTGGGACAGGGAGTACAATGAGCAGTTCTTC CASSWDREYNEQFF
TRBJ2-5 TRBV5-1 TRBD2 . TGCGCCAGCAGCCCGGCCCTAGCGGAGCCTCAAGAGACCCAGTACTTC CASSPALAEPQETQYF
TRBJ1-5 TRBV18 TRBD1 . TGTGCCAGCTCACCTGGAAAACAGGGGCAACGGCCCCAGCATTTT CASSPGKQGQRPQHF
TRBJ2-1 TRBV5-1 TRBD2 . TGCGCCAGCAGCTTGGGAGGGACTAACTACAATGAGCAGTTCTTC CASSLGGTNYNEQFF